The source of this TCR beta chain is a study of cytomegalovirus exposure and HLA in healthy donors. This clone showed up just once. Its specificity is not known. The PCR was carried out with 60 Vbeta primers and 13 Jbeta primers. Generated by immunoSEQ multiplex PCR, the TCRdb table keeps only in-frame clones and is missing some. This sample has 35,000 to 45,000 clones, with around two thirds found just once. J was trimmed by 5 bases and V by 2 bases; bases with no gene match: 7. The CDR3 is 15 amino acids. Germline V gene lookup returns CDR1 SGHDN and CDR2 FVKESK. Study-level findings and limits: CMV antigen specificity of a few CMV-associated chains was confirmed in vitro. TCR beta V- and J-gene trimming, according to a later analysis, was linked to a missense DCLRE1C variant. A classifier reportedly called cytomegalovirus status with high sensitivity and specificity.

The sequence came from a woman aged 25 to 45 in good health and CMV-seronegative. This chain uses TRBV14 with TRBJ2-7; TRBD1 agrees at 9 bases. Sequencing was done on a sample of PBMCs. The CDR3 sequence is CASSQSTGGGDEQYF. The DNA of the CDR3 is TGTGCCAGCAGCCAATCAACAGGGGGCGGCGACGAGCAGTACTTC.